Sequencing of this TCR beta chain was carried out in a study of naive and memory T cell subsets. About this clonotype: Its antigen is unidentified.

Trimming cost V 7 bases and J 5 bases, with 13 bases left between them. The CDR3 totals 13 residues. Findings of the study overall: Naive repertoires, especially CD8, held a few larger clonotypes, possibly memory cells re-expressing CD45RA.

Two oligonucleotides, mixed equimolar, formed the beta constant-region primer covering TRBC1 and TRBC2. Nested alpha and beta constant-region primers with the SP2 primer drove four PCR rounds on ligated cDNA. The cDNA 3' end received a ligated single-stranded oligonucleotide carrying the SP2 primer and a 12-nucleotide UMI. TCRdb re-analysed the UMI-ligation and nested PCR reads in MiXCR, keeping a single row per CDR3 protein. The repertoire holds about 90,000 distinct CDR3 sequences, with around 11% as singletons. The receptor's source is a human donor in good health. The gene calls are TRBV12-3 or TRBV12-4 and TRBJ2-3; D is unresolved. The sequenced material came from naive CD4+ T cells from blood. CDR3 in amino acids: CASTVGQLDTQYF. For the CDR3, the DNA is TGTGCCAGCACCGTCGGGCAGCTAGATACGCAGTATTTT.